The 25 T cell receptor beta chains reported below all come from one sample, sequenced in a study of blood T cells in healthy people across ages (dated by TCRdb to the mid-2010s). Library preparation used 5' RACE. Sequencer: Illumina HiSeq 2500. A second PCR of about 6 to 11 cycles was run with a J-beta primer mix and a sample-barcoded 5' primer. TCRdb applied fastp at Q25 and MiXCR to the public reads, then kept only in-frame beta chains. When rows share a CDR3 protein, they turn into one entry using the most common DNA and genes. This sample gives hundreds of thousands of distinct CDR3 sequences in total; 27% of them show up just once. The ten largest clones represent 29% of the sample. Sequenced sample: blood. Every receptor here comes from a woman in her 70s in good health.

This sequence joins TRBV2 and TRBJ2-3, with 12 positions matching TRBD2. The trim removed 4 bases at V and 5 bases at J, leaving 10 bases unmatched. CDR3 length equals 17 residues. Germline V gene lookup returns CDR1 SNHLY and CDR2 FYNNEI. The chain's CDR3 is CASSGRLAGARGDTQYF. In DNA form, the CDR3 reads TGTGCCAGCAGTGGCCGACTAGCGGGGGCCCGAGGAGATACGCAGTATTTT.

The genes are TRBV7-3 and TRBJ1-1; TRBD1 is a possible D gene (5 bases). The ends were cut back, 6 bases at V and 6 bases at J, with 17 bases in the middle. The CDR3 consists of 14 residues. CDR1 and CDR2 from the germline V gene are SGHTA and FQGTGA. As DNA, the CDR3 is TGTGCCAGCAGTCCAACCCACAGGAGTGCTGAAGCTTTCTTT. Its protein is CASSPTHRSAEAFF.

The genes are TRBV28 and TRBJ2-5; the D gene is possibly TRBD1 (5 bases). Gene TRBJ2-1 matches the end of the DNA better, so the J call may be wrong. CDR1 and CDR2 from the germline V gene are MDHEN and SYDVKM. This CDR3 is 11 amino acids long. CDR3 residues: CASKGEGDQFF. In DNA, the CDR3 is TGTGCCAGCAAAGGGGAAGGGGATCAGTTCTTC.

Only one count was recorded for this clonotype. The chain links TRBV7-2 to TRBJ1-5; D is unresolved. Germline V gene data show CDR1 as SGHTA and CDR2 as FQGNSA. The CDR3 extends over 13 amino acids. The V and J ends lost 5 bases and 7 bases respectively, with 12 bases between them. The CDR3 DNA follows: TGTGCCAGCAGCCGGACCCACGGACAGCCCCAGCATTTT. Translating gives CASSRTHGQPQHF.

This clonotype has a handful of counts. The chain has TRBV10-3 and TRBJ2-5, with 9 positions matching TRBD2. The assigned J gene may be wrong: the sequence end matches TRBJ2-1 better. This CDR3 is built from 18 residues. Germline CDR1 reads ENHRY; CDR2 reads SYGVKD. CDR3 protein: CAISRDLAGEAGRNEQFF. CDR3 DNA sequence: TGTGCCATCAGTCGGGATTTAGCGGGAGAAGCAGGTAGGAATGAGCAGTTCTTC.

V is TRBV20-1 and J is TRBJ1-5; no firm D call. The CDR3 contains 13 residues. The V gene lost 3 bases and the J gene lost 3 bases, with 9 bases spanning the gap. Per the germline V gene, CDR1 is DFQATT and CDR2 is SNEGSKA (reference sequence). CDR3 protein: CSARADTNQPQHF. As DNA, the CDR3 is TGCAGTGCTAGGGCAGATACCAATCAGCCCCAGCATTTT.

The V and J genes are TRBV5-6 and TRBJ2-3; 9 nucleotides agree with TRBD2. Germline-derived CDR1 and CDR2 are SGHDT and YYEEEE. There are 14 residues in the CDR3. The V and J ends lost 5 bases and 6 bases, in that order; junction bases with no gene match: 7. CDR3 in DNA: TGTGCCAGCAGTTTCGGACTAGCGCTCGATACGCAGTATTTT. Its protein is CASSFGLALDTQYF. Full variable domain (outside the CDR3, taken from reference TRBV5-6 and TRBJ2-3): DAGVTQSPTHLIKTRGQQVTLRCSPKSGHDTVSWYQQALGQGPQFIFQYYEEEERQRGNFPDRFSGHQFPNYSSELNVNALLLGDSALYLCASSFGLALDTQYFGPGTRLTVL.

This rearrangement joins TRBV6-5 to TRBJ1-2; D not certain. Looked up from germline, CDR1 is MNHEY and CDR2 is SVGAGI. CDR3 size: 13 residues. V gave up 2 bases and J gave up 4 bases, with 8 bases separating them. CDR3 sequence (DNA): TGTGCCAGCAGTTACGGGCAGATCTATGGCTACACCTTC. Translation: CASSYGQIYGYTF.

V usage is TRBV28 and J usage is TRBJ2-5; TRBD1 might be the D (6 bases). The V end lost 10 bases, the J end lost 4 bases, and 22 bases lay between the germline ends. The length of the CDR3 is 15 residues. CDR1 MDHEN and CDR2 SYDVKM come from the germline V gene. The CDR3 DNA sequence: TGTGCCACTACACTTGGAGCGGCCAGGGGAGAGACCCAGTACTTC. Protein product: CATTLGAARGETQYF.

At least ten counts were recorded for this clonotype. This chain joins TRBV29-1 and TRBJ2-1, with a tentative D call TRBD2 (6 bases). This CDR3 has 17 residues. Trimming took off 0 bases at V and 4 bases at J, with 19 bases between the two ends. CDR1 SQVTM and CDR2 ANQGSEA come from the germline V gene. CDR3 coding DNA: TGCAGCGTTGAAGATCGAAACGGGAGAAGGGCTTACAATGAGCAGTTCTTC. It specifies CSVEDRNGRRAYNEQFF.

The V call is TRBV20-1, the J call TRBJ2-3; D gene unclear. The germline gives CDR1 DFQATT, CDR2 SNEGSKA (reference sequence). The CDR3 totals 12 residues. V was cut by 5 bases and J by 3 bases, with 9 bases left in between. CDR3 region: CSAEPATDTQYF. For the CDR3, the DNA is TGCAGTGCTGAACCCGCAACAGATACGCAGTATTTT.

In DNA, the CDR3 is TGTGCCAGCAGCTTAGGGATCCAGCGGGGAGAGACCCAGTACTTC. Protein sequence: CASSLGIQRGETQYF. This sequence joins TRBV7-2 and TRBJ2-5; TRBD2 matches 7 bases. Germline CDR1 and CDR2: SGHTA and FQGNSA. The CDR3 runs 15 residues. J gave up 4 bases and V 1 base, and 6 bases lay outside the gene matches.

This clonotype was seen ten or more times. The chain couples TRBV6-2 or TRBV6-3 to TRBJ2-3; 7 bases agree with TRBD2. The CDR3 is made up of 17 amino acids. The germline V gene encodes CDR1 MNHEY and CDR2 SVGEGT. V lost 0 bases, J lost 4 bases, and 10 bases stayed unmatched. The CDR3 spells CASSYSNLGRDPDTQYF. CDR3 nucleotides: TGTGCCAGCAGTTACTCGAACCTGGGGAGGGACCCAGATACGCAGTATTTT.

This clonotype has more than one count but fewer than ten. V gene TRBV7-6 combines with J gene TRBJ2-2, with 9 bases identical to TRBD2. Looked up from germline, CDR1 is SGHVS and CDR2 is FNYEAQ. CDR3 length equals 18 residues. Trimming removed 4 bases from V and 4 bases from J; junction bases left unmatched: 13. This CDR3 reads CASSSRNRGLARTGELFF. CDR3 DNA sequence: TGTGCCAGCAGCTCACGAAACCGGGGACTAGCTCGCACCGGGGAGCTGTTTTTT.

This CDR3 is CASTAGENYGYTF. As DNA, the CDR3 is TGTGCCAGCACCGCAGGGGAGAACTATGGCTACACCTTC. The rearrangement joins TRBV6-2 or TRBV6-3 to TRBJ1-2; tentative D call: TRBD1 (6 bases). The germline V gene encodes CDR1 MNHEY and CDR2 SVGEGT. CDR3 length: 13 residues. Trimming took off 7 bases at V and 2 bases at J, with 11 bases between the two ends.

This clonotype was detected many times. V and J are TRBV29-1 and TRBJ2-5; the match to TRBD1 covers 7 bases. The closer fit of TRBJ2-7 to the DNA end suggests the J call may be wrong. CDR1 is SQVTM, CDR2 ANQGSEA, per germline. This CDR3 is built from 11 residues. CDR3 sequence reads: CSAGQDYEQYF. CDR3 nucleotide sequence: TGCAGCGCCGGACAGGACTACGAGCAGTACTTC.

The chain has TRBV4-1 and TRBJ2-1; D is uncertain. Germline values: CDR1 MGHRA, CDR2 YSYEKL. This CDR3 is built from 16 residues. V was cut by 0 bases and J by 2 bases, with 11 bases left in between. The CDR3 here is CASSQDRPAPYNEQFF. The CDR3 DNA reads TGCGCCAGCAGCCAAGATAGGCCGGCGCCCTACAATGAGCAGTTCTTC.

This clonotype was recorded many times. The rearrangement uses TRBV7-2 and TRBJ2-3; D is undetermined. CDR1 and CDR2 from the germline V gene are SGHTA and FQGNSA. Trimming took 5 bases from V and 2 from J, leaving 5 bases between them. The CDR3 length is 12 residues. In nucleotides, the CDR3 is TGTGCCAGCAGCCCCAACACAGATACGCAGTATTTT. This translates into CASSPNTDTQYF.

This clonotype was observed a handful of times. CDR3 sequence: CSARLGGGDNEQFF. The CDR3 nucleotides read TGCAGTGCTCGCTTGGGGGGGGGCGACAATGAGCAGTTCTTC. The chain uses TRBV20-1 and TRBJ2-1; D may be TRBD2 (7 bases). Germline assignment: CDR1 DFQATT and CDR2 SNEGSKA (reference sequence). The CDR3 sequence is 14 residues long. Trimming stripped 5 bases from V and 5 bases from J, with 16 bases between.

J is TRBJ2-7 and V is TRBV28; a possible D gene is TRBD2 (6 bases). Germline V gives CDR1 MDHEN, CDR2 SYDVKM. The CDR3 has 12 amino acids. Trimming shortened V by 4 bases and J by 4 bases, and 8 bases separated the two germline ends. CDR3 nucleotides: TGTGCCAGCAGTTCGGGACTTTACGAGCAGTACTTC. Translating it yields CASSSGLYEQYF.

The genes are TRBV28 and TRBJ2-7; 9 nucleotides align to TRBD1. In germline, CDR1 is MDHEN, CDR2 SYDVKM. The V segment lost 3 bases and the J segment 1 base; nucleotides outside the gene matches: 10. CDR3 length equals 17 residues. In DNA form, the CDR3 reads TGTGCCAGCAGTTTTGACCAACAGGGGGCTCAATCCTACGAGCAGTACTTC. Encoded protein: CASSFDQQGAQSYEQYF.

This clonotype has a handful of counts. The rearrangement joins TRBV3-1 to TRBJ1-1; a weak D match, TRBD1 (6 bases). This CDR3 is 13 amino acids long. V lost 3 bases and J 9 bases, leaving 14 bases between the germline ends. Looked up from germline, CDR1 is LGHDT and CDR2 is YNNKEL (reference sequence). The CDR3 region is CASSQSSRGQAFF. The CDR3 DNA is TGTGCCAGCAGCCAGTCAAGCAGGGGACAAGCTTTCTTT.

In this sample, this clonotype turned up a few times. V and J are TRBV5-6 and TRBJ1-5; tentative D call: TRBD1 (5 bases). Germline V CDR1 and CDR2: SGHDT, YYEEEE. Trimming left V 2 bases short and J 3 bases short, with 12 bases between. CDR3 length: 15 amino acids. The CDR3 spells CASSFYSGLNQPQHF. The DNA of the CDR3 is TGTGCCAGCAGCTTCTATTCGGGGCTCAATCAGCCCCAGCATTTT.

This clonotype has just one count. The chain has TRBV29-1 and TRBJ2-7; TRBD1 is a possible D gene (5 bases). The V and J ends lost 4 bases and 6 bases respectively, with 13 bases between them. Looked up from germline, CDR1 is SQVTM and CDR2 is ANQGSEA. The CDR3 is 12 residues long. The CDR3 reads CSVGNRRSEQYF. The CDR3 DNA is TGCAGCGTTGGGAACAGGAGATCCGAGCAGTACTTC.

The V call is TRBV10-3, the J call TRBJ2-3, with D perhaps being TRBD1 or TRBD2 (5 bases each). Germline V CDR1 and CDR2: ENHRY, SYGVKD. The CDR3 totals 14 residues. V shed 0 bases and J shed 8 bases, with 12 bases lying between them. CDR3 DNA sequence: TGTGCCATCAGTGAGTCTACCGGGGCGGGTACGCAGTATTTT. As protein: CAISESTGAGTQYF.